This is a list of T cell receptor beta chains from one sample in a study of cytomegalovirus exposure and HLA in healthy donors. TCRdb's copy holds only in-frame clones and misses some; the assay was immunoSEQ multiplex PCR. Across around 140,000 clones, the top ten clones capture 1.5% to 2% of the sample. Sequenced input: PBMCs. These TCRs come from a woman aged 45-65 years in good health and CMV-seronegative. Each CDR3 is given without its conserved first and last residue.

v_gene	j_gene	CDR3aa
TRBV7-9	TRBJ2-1	ASSPINFSGRAQAEQF
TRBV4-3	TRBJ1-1	ASSQESGVNTEAF
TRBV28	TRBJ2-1	ASSLGRLNEQF
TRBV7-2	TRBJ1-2	ASSPRQGRGGYT
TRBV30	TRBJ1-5	AGYATRDREQISNQPQH
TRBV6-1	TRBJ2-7	ASSEAQGTAGYEQY
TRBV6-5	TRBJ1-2	ASSWQITNYGYT
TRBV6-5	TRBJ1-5	ASSSVAGRSNQPQH
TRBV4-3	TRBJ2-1	ASSPRGRFSYNEQF
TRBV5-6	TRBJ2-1	ASSLGGGPTYNEQF
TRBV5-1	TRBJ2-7	ASSLGGQLYEQY
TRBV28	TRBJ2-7	ASSYLQGYEQY
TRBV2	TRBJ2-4	ASSVSGRSSIY
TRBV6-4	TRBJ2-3	ASSEGQGSTDTQY
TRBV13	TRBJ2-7	ASSSAPGQGYEQY
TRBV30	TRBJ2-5	AWSGGGRETQY
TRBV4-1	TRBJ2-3	ASSPFTQYQDTQY
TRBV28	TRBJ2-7	ASSYPGQSYEQY
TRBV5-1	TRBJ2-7	ASSFVAGSSYEQY
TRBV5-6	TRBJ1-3	ASSLLQTGNTIY
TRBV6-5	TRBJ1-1	ASTTTGTEAF
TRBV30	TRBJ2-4	AWSGLGGNIQY
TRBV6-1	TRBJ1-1	ASRQGILNTEAF
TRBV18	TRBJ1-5	ASSPVAFPNQPQH
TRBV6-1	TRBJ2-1	ASSVSDREQF
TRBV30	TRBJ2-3	AWRGGTTDTQY
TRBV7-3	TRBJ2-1	ASSQTGGYEQF
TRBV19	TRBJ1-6	ASRESETYNSPLH
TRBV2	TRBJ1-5	ASSVDRNQPQH
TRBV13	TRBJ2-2	ASSQDGELF
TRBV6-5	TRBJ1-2	ASTRQANYGYT
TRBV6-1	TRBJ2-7	ASSADRSFYEQY
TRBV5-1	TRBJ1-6	ASSLLQGRSSPLH
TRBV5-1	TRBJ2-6	ASSPPTSGANVLT
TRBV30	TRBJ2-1	AWSVYDEQF
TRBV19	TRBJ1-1	ASSPVSGTEAF
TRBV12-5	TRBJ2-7	ASAGTSGGPSLYEQY
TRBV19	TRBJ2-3	ASSILPGVVDTQY